The T cell receptor (beta chain) under discussion was sequenced for a study of T cell responses to AZD1222 COVID-19 vaccine (dated by TCRdb to the early 2020s). Regarding the study in general: AZD1222 recipients whose second dose came at about 4 weeks and those whose second dose came at about 12 weeks were combined into one group, since spike-specific TCR depth and breadth did not differ between the two schedules. TCR sequencing was performed for more than 230 trial participants, of whom about 200 were given two doses of AZD1222 and some 26 were given two doses of MenACWY control vaccine. Trial participants were enrolled into age subgroups of 18-55, 56-69 and 70-plus years, which contained about 160, 30 and 59 TCR-sequenced participants, respectively. On the study overall, not on this receptor specifically: Participants were mostly white British and included more females than males, and it was suggested by the authors that clonal diversity may have been underestimated. Nearly half of unique spike-specific TCRs reportedly recognized epitopes outside regions mutated in the B.1.351 and B.1.1.7 variants. Conclusions about previously exposed vaccinees were limited because only six AZD1222 recipients were SARS-CoV-2 seropositive at baseline. The vaccine-associated CD4 TCRs covered the entire spike protein, and the dominant responses fell in regions 160-218 and 743-854. In the small 56-69-year group, the increase in depth fell short of significance, most likely because of low power. Spike-specific TCR breadth and depth rose significantly after two AZD1222 doses compared with day 0 and with MenACWY recipients. Because no day 14 peak-response samples were available, the repertoires could be characterized only after the peak T cell response.

For CDR1 and CDR2, the germline V gene lists SNHLY and FYNNEI. The CDR3 spans 14 residues, from the cysteine through the phenylalanine. Left in the record is the CDR3 DNA by itself, 42 bases read in frame from the first base. Compared with germline, V lacks 5 bases and J lacks 5 bases; bases without a gene match: 5. The sample's time point label, in plain terms: baseline before first vaccination. Vaccinee samples came from UK trials COV001 and COV002, including a single-blind randomized controlled phase 2/3 trial of AZD1222 (ChAdOx1 nCoV-19) in healthy adults. For TCRbeta chain sequencing, PBMC samples from trial participants were taken at day 0 and at day 28 after the second dose. As concerns this clone: Its antigen is not yet known. Nothing much larger sits one base from this clone, and base qualities are not available.

The CDR3 regions of human TCRbeta chains were analyzed by immunosequencing. The paper's processing steps were these. TCRs in the repertoires were compared against a reference library of SARS-CoV-2-specific TCRs that had been generated with the MIRA antigen-specificity platform. Breadth was defined as the fraction of unique TCRs that were SARS-CoV-2-associated. Depth was defined as the fraction of total T cells that were SARS-CoV-2-associated. Using the MIRA data, every spike-specific TCR was mapped to the spike region that the TCR reacted to and assigned to either a CD4 or a CD8 class. Log10-transformed breadth and depth values were compared by one-way ANOVA with Sidak's multiple comparisons tests. The clones in this table, taken by TCRdb from immuneACCESS, are in-frame only. Not every clone is retained; where verified, under half of the shortfall comes from an unresolved V gene, and the cause of the rest is unknown. V and J calls and clone size are given by that table; D and trimming were obtained from the DNA. For this sample the table gives roughly 56,000 clones, of which approximately 85% were detected only once. The ten largest make up about 15% of the sample.

The sequences come from peripheral blood, collected on day 0 of AZD1222 vaccination. The clonotype originates from an adult in good health. The chain couples TRBV2 to TRBJ1-2, with 10 bases aligning to TRBD1. The CDR3 region has the sequence CASSYPGQGYGYTF. The DNA reads TGTGCCAGCAGTTATCCGGGACAGGGGTATGGCTACACCTTC.